This T cell receptor (beta chain) was recovered during a study of T cell responses to AZD1222 COVID-19 vaccine. Study results and limitations: Most donors were white British, females outnumbered males, and clonal diversity was possibly underestimated. Spike-wide vaccine-associated CD4 TCRs dominated at 160-218 and 743-854.

From germline, CDR1 is SEHNR and CDR2 FQNEAQ (reference sequence). V lost 1 base and J lost 0, with 7 bases in between. This CDR3 comprises 15 residues. TCRdb keeps only in-frame clones here, not all; method: immunoSEQ multiplex PCR. Of roughly 150,000 clones detected, about 90% appear once; the ten largest clones hold over 1.5%. About this clone itself: The antigen is unknown.

The sequence came from an adult in good health. The sample was peripheral blood, taken on day 0 of AZD1222 vaccination. The chain joins TRBV7-9 to TRBJ1-3; no definite D call. CDR3: CASSLVASSGNTIYF. CDR3 bases: TGTGCCAGCAGCTTAGTGGCCAGCTCTGGAAACACCATATATTTT.